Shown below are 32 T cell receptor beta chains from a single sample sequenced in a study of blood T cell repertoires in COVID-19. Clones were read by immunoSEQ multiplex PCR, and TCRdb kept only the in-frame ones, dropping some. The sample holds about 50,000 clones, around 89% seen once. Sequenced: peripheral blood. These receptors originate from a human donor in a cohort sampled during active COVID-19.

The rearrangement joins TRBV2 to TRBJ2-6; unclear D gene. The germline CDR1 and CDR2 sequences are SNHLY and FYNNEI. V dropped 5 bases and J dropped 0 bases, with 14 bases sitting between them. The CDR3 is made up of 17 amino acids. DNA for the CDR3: TGTGCCAGCAGTCTCCAGATGACTCTCTCTGGGGCCAACGTCCTGACTTTC. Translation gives CASSLQMTLSGANVLTF.

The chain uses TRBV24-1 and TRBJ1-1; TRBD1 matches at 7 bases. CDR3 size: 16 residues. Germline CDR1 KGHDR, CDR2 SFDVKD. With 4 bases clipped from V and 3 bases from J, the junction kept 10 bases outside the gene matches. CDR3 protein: CATSEITGEADTEAFF. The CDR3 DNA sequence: TGTGCCACCAGTGAAATAACAGGGGAAGCAGACACTGAAGCTTTCTTT.

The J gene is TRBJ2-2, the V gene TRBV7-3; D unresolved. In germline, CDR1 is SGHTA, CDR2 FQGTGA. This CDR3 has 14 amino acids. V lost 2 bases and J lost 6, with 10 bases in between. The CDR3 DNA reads TGTGCCAGCAGCTTATATGCACACGCCGGGGAGCTGTTTTTT. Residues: CASSLYAHAGELFF.

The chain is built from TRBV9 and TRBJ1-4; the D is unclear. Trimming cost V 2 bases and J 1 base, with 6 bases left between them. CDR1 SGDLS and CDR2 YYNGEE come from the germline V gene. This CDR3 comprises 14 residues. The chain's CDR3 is CASSVEGTNEKLFF. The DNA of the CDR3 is TGTGCCAGCAGCGTTGAGGGAACTAATGAAAAACTGTTTTTT.

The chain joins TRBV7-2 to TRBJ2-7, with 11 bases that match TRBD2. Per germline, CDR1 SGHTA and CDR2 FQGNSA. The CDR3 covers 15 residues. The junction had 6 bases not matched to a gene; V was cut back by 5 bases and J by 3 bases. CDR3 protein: CASSATSGRFYEQYF. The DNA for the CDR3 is TGTGCCAGCAGCGCCACTAGCGGGAGATTCTACGAGCAGTACTTC. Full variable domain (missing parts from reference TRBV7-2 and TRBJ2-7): GAGVSQSPSNKVTEKGKDVELRCDPISGHTALYWYRQSLGQGLEFLIYFQGNSAPDKSGLPSDRFSAERTGGSVSTLTIQRTQQEDSAVYLCASSATSGRFYEQYFGPGTRLTVT.

The CDR3 loop is CASSVGGATYEQYF. CDR3 coding DNA: TGTGCCAGCAGCGTAGGCGGGGCTACCTACGAGCAGTACTTC. This chain uses TRBV9 with TRBJ2-7; tentatively, D is TRBD2 (6 bases). V lost 0 bases to trimming and J lost 2 bases, with 9 bases between them. The CDR3 runs to 14 residues. From germline, CDR1 is SGDLS and CDR2 YYNGEE. Using reference TRBV9 and TRBJ2-7 for the parts outside the CDR3, the full variable domain is DSGVTQTPKHLITATGQRVTLRCSPRSGDLSVYWYQQSLDQGLQFLIQYYNGEERAKGNILERFSAQQFPDLHSELNLSSLELGDSALYFCASSVGGATYEQYFGPGTRLTVT.

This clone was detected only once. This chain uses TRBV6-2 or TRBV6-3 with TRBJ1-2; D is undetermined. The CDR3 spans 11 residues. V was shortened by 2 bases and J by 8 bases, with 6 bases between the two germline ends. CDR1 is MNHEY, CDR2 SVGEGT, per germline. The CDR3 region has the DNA TGTGCCAGCAGTTACCTTGGCGGCTACACCTTC. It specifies CASSYLGGYTF.

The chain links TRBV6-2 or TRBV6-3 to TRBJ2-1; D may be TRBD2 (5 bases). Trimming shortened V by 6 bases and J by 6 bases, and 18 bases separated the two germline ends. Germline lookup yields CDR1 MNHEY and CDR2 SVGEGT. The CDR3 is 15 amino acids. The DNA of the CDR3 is TGTGCCAGCAGCCAGGACTCCGGGGTCGGCAATGAGCAGTTCTTC. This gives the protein CASSQDSGVGNEQFF.

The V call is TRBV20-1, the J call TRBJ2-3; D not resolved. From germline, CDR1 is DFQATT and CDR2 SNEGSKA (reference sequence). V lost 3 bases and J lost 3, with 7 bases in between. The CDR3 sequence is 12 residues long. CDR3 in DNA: TGCAGTGCTAGTACTCGAACAGATACGCAGTATTTT. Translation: CSASTRTDTQYF.

CDR3 sequence (DNA): TGTGCCAGCAGCAAAAACAGGGCAGATACGCAGTATTTT. Protein product: CASSKNRADTQYF. The V and J genes are TRBV7-2 and TRBJ2-3; D may be TRBD1 (6 bases). The germline V and J ends were trimmed by 5 bases and 4 bases, with 10 bases remaining between them. CDR3 size: 13 residues. Germline V gives CDR1 SGHTA, CDR2 FQGNSA.

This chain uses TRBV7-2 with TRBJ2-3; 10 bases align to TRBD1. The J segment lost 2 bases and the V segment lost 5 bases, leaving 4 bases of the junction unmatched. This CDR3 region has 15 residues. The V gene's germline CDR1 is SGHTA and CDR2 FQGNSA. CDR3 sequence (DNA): TGTGCCAGCAGCCCGGACAGGGGGTTCACAGATACGCAGTATTTT. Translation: CASSPDRGFTDTQYF. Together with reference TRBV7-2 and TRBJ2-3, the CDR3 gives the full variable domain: GAGVSQSPSNKVTEKGKDVELRCDPISGHTALYWYRQSLGQGLEFLIYFQGNSAPDKSGLPSDRFSAERTGGSVSTLTIQRTQQEDSAVYLCASSPDRGFTDTQYFGPGTRLTVL.

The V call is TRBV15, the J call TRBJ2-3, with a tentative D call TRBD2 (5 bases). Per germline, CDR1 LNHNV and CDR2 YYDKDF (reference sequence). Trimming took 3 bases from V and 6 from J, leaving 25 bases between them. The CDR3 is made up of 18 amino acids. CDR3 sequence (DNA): TGTGCCACCAGCAGTCCCTCAGCAGTCCGGGGAGCCCTGGATACGCAGTATTTT. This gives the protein CATSSPSAVRGALDTQYF.

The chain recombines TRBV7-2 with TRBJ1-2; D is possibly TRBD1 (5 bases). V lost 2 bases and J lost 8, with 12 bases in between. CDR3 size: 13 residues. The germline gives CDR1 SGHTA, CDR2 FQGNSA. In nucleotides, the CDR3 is TGTGCCAGCAGCTTAAATTCCAGGGTCGGCTACACCTTC. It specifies CASSLNSRVGYTF.

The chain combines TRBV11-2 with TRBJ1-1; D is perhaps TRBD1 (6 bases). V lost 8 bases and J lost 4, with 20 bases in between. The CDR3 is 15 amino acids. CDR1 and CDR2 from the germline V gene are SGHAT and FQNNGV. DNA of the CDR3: TGTGCCAGCGCCCGCCCGGACAGATTGAGCACTGAAGCTTTCTTT. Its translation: CASARPDRLSTEAFF.

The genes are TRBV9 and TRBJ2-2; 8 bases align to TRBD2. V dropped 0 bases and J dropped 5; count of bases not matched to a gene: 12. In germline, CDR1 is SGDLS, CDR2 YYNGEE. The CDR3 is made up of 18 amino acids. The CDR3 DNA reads TGTGCCAGCAGCGTAGGGGCGAGCGGGGGAAAGGTAACCGGGGAGCTGTTTTTT. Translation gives CASSVGASGGKVTGELFF. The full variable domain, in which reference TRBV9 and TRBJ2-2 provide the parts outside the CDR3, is DSGVTQTPKHLITATGQRVTLRCSPRSGDLSVYWYQQSLDQGLQFLIQYYNGEERAKGNILERFSAQQFPDLHSELNLSSLELGDSALYFCASSVGASGGKVTGELFFGEGSRLTVL.

This CDR3 is CASSFSATGTGNQETQYF. The CDR3 DNA sequence: TGCGCCAGCAGCTTCAGTGCGACCGGGACAGGGAACCAAGAGACCCAGTACTTC. The chain combines TRBV5-1 with TRBJ2-5; 9 nucleotides line up with TRBD1. This CDR3 is 18 amino acids long. Germline trimming cut 2 bases from V and 0 bases from J; bases unmatched to any gene: 11. Looked up from germline, CDR1 is SGHRS and CDR2 is YFSETQ. The full variable domain, its missing parts supplied by reference TRBV5-1 and TRBJ2-5, is KAGVTQTPRYLIKTRGQQVTLSCSPISGHRSVSWYQQTPGQGLQFLFEYFSETQRNKGNFPGRFSGRQFSNSRSEMNVSTLELGDSALYLCASSFSATGTGNQETQYFGPGTRLLVL.

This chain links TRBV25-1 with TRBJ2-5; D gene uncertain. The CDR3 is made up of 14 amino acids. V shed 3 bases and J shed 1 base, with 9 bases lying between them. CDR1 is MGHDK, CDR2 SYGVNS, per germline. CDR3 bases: TGTGCCAGCAGTGAGTTGGTCAGCCAAGAGACCCAGTACTTC. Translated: CASSELVSQETQYF.

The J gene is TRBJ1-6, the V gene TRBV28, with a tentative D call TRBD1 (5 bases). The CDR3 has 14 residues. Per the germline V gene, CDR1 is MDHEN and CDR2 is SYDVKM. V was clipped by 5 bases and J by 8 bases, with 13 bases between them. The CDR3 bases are TGTGCCAGCAGTCTCTTTAGGGGCGATTCACCCCTCCACTTT. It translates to CASSLFRGDSPLHF.

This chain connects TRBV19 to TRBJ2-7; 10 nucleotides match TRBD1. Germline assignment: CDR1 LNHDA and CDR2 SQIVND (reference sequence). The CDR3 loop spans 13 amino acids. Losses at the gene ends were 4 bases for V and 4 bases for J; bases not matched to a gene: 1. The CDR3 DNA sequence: TGTGCCAGTAGTAGGGACAGGGGATACGAGCAGTACTTC. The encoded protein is CASSRDRGYEQYF.

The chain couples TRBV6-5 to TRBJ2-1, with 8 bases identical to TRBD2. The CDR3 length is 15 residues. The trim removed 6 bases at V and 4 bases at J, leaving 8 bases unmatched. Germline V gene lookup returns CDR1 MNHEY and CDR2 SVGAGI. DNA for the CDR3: TGTGCCAGCAGCCCCGGGATAGCGGGATACAATGAGCAGTTCTTC. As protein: CASSPGIAGYNEQFF.

CDR3 residues: CASSQGLQYSYEQYF. The CDR3 nucleotides are TGTGCCAGCAGCCAAGGCCTGCAGTACTCCTACGAGCAGTACTTC. The chain employs TRBV14 and TRBJ2-7; D uncertain. Germline assignment: CDR1 SGHDN and CDR2 FVKESK. The CDR3 runs to 15 residues. V lost 1 base and J lost 0, with 10 bases in between.

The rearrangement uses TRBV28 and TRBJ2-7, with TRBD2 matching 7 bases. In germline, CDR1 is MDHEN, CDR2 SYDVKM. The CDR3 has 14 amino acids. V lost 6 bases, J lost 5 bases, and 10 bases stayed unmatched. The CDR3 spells CASSSSWLADEQYF. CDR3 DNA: TGTGCCAGCAGCTCCTCTTGGCTAGCGGACGAGCAGTACTTC.

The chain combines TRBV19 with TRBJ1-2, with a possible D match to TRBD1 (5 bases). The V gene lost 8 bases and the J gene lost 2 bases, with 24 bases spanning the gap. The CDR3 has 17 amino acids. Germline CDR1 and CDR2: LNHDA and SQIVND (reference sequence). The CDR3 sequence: CASPSVPARQSNYGYTF. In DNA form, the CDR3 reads TGTGCCAGTCCCTCTGTCCCCGCACGACAGAGCAACTATGGCTACACCTTC.

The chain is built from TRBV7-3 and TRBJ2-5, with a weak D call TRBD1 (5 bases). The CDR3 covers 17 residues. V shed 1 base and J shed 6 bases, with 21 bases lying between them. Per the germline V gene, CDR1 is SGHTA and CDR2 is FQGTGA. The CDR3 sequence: CASSLNWLAWGAKTQYF. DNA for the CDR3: TGTGCCAGCAGCTTAAACTGGTTGGCTTGGGGCGCAAAGACCCAGTACTTC. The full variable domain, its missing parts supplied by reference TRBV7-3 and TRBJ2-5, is GAGVSQTPSNKVTEKGKYVELRCDPISGHTALYWYRQSLGQGPEFLIYFQGTGAADDSGLPNDRFFAVRPEGSVSTLKIQRTERGDSAVYLCASSLNWLAWGAKTQYFGPGTRLLVL.

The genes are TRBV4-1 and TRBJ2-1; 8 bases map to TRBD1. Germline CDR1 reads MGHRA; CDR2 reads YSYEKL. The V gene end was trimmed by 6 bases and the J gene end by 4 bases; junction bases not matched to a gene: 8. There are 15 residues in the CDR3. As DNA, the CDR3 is TGCGCCAGCAGTCCCACTGGACAGGGTTACAATGAGCAGTTCTTC. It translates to CASSPTGQGYNEQFF.

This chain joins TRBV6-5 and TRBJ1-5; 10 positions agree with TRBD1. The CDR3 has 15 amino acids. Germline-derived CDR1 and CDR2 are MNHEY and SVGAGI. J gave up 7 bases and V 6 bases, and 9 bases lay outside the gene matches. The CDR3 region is CASRSGQGDQQPQHF. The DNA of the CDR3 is TGTGCCAGCAGAAGCGGACAGGGGGATCAGCAGCCCCAGCATTTT.

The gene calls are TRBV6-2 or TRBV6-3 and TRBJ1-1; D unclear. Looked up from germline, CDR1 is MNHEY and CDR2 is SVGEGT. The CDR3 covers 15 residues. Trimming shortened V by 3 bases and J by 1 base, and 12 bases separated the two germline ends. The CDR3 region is CASSYHGGWNTEAFF. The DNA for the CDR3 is TGTGCCAGCAGTTATCATGGAGGGTGGAACACTGAAGCTTTCTTT.

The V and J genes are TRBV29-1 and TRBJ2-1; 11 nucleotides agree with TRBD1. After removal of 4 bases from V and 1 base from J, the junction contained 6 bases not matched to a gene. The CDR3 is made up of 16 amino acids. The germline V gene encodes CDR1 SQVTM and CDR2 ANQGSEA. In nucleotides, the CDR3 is TGCAGCGTTGCCCGGACAGGGGGCAAGTCCTACAATGAGCAGTTCTTC. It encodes CSVARTGGKSYNEQFF.

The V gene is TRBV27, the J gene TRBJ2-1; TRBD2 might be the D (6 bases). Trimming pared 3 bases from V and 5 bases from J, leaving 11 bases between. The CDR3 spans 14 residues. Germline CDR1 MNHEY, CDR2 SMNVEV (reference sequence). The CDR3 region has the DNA TGTGCCAGCAGTTTTTGGGGACTCAACAATGAGCAGTTCTTC. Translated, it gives CASSFWGLNNEQFF.

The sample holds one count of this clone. In DNA, the CDR3 is TGTGCCAGCAGTGAACAGGGGGGTGACTATGGCTACACCTTC. This encodes CASSEQGGDYGYTF. The chain links TRBV25-1 to TRBJ1-2; 7 bases map to TRBD1. The ends lost 2 bases at V and 3 bases at J; junction bases unmatched: 3. The germline gives CDR1 MGHDK, CDR2 SYGVNS. The CDR3 loop spans 14 amino acids.

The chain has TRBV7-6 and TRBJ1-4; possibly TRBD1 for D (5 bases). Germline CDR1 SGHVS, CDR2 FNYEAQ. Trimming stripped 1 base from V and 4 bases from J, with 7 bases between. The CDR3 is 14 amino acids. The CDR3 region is CASSLGQINEKLFF. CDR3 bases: TGTGCCAGCAGCTTAGGACAGATTAATGAAAAACTGTTTTTT.

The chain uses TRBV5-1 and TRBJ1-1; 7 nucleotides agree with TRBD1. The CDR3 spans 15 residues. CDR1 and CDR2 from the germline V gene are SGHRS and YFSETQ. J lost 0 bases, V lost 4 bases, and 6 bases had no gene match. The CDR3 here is CASSTRQGMNTEAFF. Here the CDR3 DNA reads TGCGCCAGCAGCACCCGACAGGGAATGAACACTGAAGCTTTCTTT. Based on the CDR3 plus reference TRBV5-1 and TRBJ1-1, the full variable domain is KAGVTQTPRYLIKTRGQQVTLSCSPISGHRSVSWYQQTPGQGLQFLFEYFSETQRNKGNFPGRFSGRQFSNSRSEMNVSTLELGDSALYLCASSTRQGMNTEAFFGQGTRLTVV.